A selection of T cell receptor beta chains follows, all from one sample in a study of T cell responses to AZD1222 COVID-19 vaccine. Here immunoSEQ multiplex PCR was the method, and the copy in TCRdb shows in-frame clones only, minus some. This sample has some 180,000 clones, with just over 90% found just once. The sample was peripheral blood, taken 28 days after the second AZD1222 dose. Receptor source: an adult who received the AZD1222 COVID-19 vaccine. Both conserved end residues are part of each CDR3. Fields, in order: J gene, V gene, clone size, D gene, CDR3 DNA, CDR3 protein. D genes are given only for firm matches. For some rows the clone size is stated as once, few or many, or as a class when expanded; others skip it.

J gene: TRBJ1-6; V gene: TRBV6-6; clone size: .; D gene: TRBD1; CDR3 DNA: TGTGCCAGCAGTCCAAATCTCACCGGGACAGGGCCAACGGGGGATAATTCACCCCTCCACTTT; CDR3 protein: CASSPNLTGTGPTGDNSPLHF
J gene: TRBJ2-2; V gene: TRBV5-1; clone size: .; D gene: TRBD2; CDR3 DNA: TGCGCCAGCAGCTGGCGAAGCGGGAGGGTCACCGGGGAGCTGTTTTTT; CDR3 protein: CASSWRSGRVTGELFF
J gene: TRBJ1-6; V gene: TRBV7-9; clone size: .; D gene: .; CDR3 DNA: TGTGCCAGCAGCCCTACACAGTCCTATAATTCACCCCTCCACTTT; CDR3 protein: CASSPTQSYNSPLHF
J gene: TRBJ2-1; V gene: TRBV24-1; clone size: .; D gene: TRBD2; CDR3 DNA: TGTGCCACCAGTGACACTCCGGGACTAGCGGGAGGAGGGAATGAGCAGTTCTTC; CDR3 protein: CATSDTPGLAGGGNEQFF
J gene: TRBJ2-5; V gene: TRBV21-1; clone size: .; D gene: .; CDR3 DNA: TGTGCCAGCAGCAAATACGCGGCAGGGGTGCAAGAGACCCAGTACTTC; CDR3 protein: CASSKYAAGVQETQYF
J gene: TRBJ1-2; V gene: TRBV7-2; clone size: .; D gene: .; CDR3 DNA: TGTGCCAGCAGCCCTTCGACAGTTTCGAGCTATGGCTACACCTTC; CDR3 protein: CASSPSTVSSYGYTF
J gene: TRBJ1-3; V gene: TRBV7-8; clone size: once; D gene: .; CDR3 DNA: TGTGCCAGCAGCTTACTAAAGATCTCTGGAAACACCATATATTTT; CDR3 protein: CASSLLKISGNTIYF
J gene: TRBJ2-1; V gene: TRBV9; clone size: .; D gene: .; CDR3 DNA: TGTGCCAGCAGCGTAGTCGCCCGGGTCGACAATGAGCAGTTCTTC; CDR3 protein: CASSVVARVDNEQFF
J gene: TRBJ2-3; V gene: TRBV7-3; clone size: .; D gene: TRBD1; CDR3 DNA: TGTGCCAGCAGCAGGGACAGGGGCACAGATACGCAGTATTTT; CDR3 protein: CASSRDRGTDTQYF
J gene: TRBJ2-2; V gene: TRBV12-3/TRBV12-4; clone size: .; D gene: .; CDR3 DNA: TGTGCCAGCACCTACACCGGGGAGCTGTTTTTT; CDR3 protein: CASTYTGELFF
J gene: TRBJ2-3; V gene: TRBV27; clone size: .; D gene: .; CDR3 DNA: TGTGCCAGCAGCTTAATGCGGGGTACGCAGTATTTT; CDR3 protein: CASSLMRGTQYF
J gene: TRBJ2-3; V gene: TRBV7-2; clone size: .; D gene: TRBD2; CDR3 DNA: TGTGCCAGCAGCTTATTGGGGCGGGAGCGCTCTAGCACAGATACGCAGTATTTT; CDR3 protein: CASSLLGRERSSTDTQYF
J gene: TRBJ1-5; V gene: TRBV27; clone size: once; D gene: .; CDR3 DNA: TGTGCCAGCAGCACCAAGGACAGCCAGCCCCAGCATTTT; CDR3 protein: CASSTKDSQPQHF
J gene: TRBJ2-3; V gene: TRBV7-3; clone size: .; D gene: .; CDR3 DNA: TGTGCCAGCAGCCCTACTCTGGGTGATACGCAGTATTTT; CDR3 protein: CASSPTLGDTQYF
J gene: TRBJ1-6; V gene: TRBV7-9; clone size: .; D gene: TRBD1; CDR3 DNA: TGTGCCAGCAACCTCAGGGGGGGAGATTCACCCCTCCACTTT; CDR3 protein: CASNLRGGDSPLHF
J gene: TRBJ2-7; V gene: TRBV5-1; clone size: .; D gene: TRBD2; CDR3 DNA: TGCGCCAGCAGCCCCGGGGCGGGAGTCTACGAGCAGTACTTC; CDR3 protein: CASSPGAGVYEQYF
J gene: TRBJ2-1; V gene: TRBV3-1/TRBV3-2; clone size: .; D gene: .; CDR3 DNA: TGTGCCAGCAGCCAAGATCCCCTCCCTAGTGAGCAGTTCTTC; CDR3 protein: CASSQDPLPSEQFF
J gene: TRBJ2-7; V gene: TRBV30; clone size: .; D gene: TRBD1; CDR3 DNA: TGTGCCTGGAGTGTGTGGGACAGGGGCTGGGAGCAGTACTTC; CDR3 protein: CAWSVWDRGWEQYF
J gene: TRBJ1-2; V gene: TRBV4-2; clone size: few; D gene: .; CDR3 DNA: TGTGCCAGCAGCCAAGATCCTGTCCAGGGTGTAGGCTACACCTTC; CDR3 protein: CASSQDPVQGVGYTF
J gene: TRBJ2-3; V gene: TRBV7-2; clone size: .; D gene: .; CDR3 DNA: TGTGCCAGCAGCCCCTATGGGGGGGCCGGCACAGATACGCAGTATTTT; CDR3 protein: CASSPYGGAGTDTQYF
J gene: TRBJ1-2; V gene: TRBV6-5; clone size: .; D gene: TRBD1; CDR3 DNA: TGTGCCAGCAGCCAGGGACAGTTTCATGGCTACACCTTC; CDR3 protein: CASSQGQFHGYTF
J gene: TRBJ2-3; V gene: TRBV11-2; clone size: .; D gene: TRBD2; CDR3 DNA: TGTGCCAGCAGCCCCGGGACTAGCGGGAGTCTCGCAGATACGCAGTATTTT; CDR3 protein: CASSPGTSGSLADTQYF